This T cell receptor beta chain emerged from a study of T-cell reconstitution after alpha-beta-depleted transplantation in children. Unique molecular identifiers were built into the TCRbeta library. Each CDR3 protein gets one entry after TCRdb re-called the PCR reads with MiXCR. The sample includes 350,000 to 500,000 distinct CDR3 sequences, approximately 42% of them seen just once. A remark on this clonotype: Its antigen is undetermined.

Study results and limitations: Newly made T cells mostly supplied T-cell counts and diversity one year after transplant.

The CDR3 is 16 residues long. The germline V gene encodes CDR1 SGHKS and CDR2 YYEKEE (reference sequence). The ends lost 4 bases at V and 0 bases at J; junction bases unmatched: 5. The chain recombines TRBV5-5 with TRBJ2-2, with 8 bases aligning to TRBD2. The TCR comes from a girl under 10 years old with aplastic anemia, due to receive a stem cell transplant. Sequenced here: PBMCs, sampled before TCRalphabeta/CD19-depleted stem cell transplant. The CDR3 bases are TGTGCCAGCAGCCCCGGGGGGGGGTCGAACACCGGGGAGCTGTTTTTT. This gives the protein CASSPGGGSNTGELFF. Combining the CDR3 with reference TRBV5-5 and TRBJ2-2 gives the whole variable domain DAGVTQSPTHLIKTRGQQVTLRCSPISGHKSVSWYQQVLGQGPQFIFQYYEKEERGRGNFPDRFSARQFPNYSSELNVNALLLGDSALYLCASSPGGGSNTGELFFGEGSRLTVL.